This T cell receptor (beta chain) derives from a study of regulatory T cells in long-lasting Graves disease. Time point here: newly diagnosed GD, antithyroid drugs for less than 3 months. Following extraction of RNA from PBMCs, that RNA was used to make the TCR library. Arm-PCR of CDR3 regions and iRepertoire HTBI primers were the basis on which TCR beta libraries were built. Authors' processing steps: Sample data revealed some 58 TRBV and 14 TRBJ segments. One entry per CDR3 protein results from TCRdb running MiXCR on the multiplex PCR reads. The V and J calls reflect TCRdb's pipeline rather than the authors' work. Among fewer than 650,000 distinct CDR3 sequences listed, around 16% were seen once. Trimming removed 1 base from V and 3 bases from J, with 10 bases in between. The CDR3 is 14 amino acids. The V gene's germline CDR1 is PRHDT and CDR2 FYEKMQ (reference sequence). The data also belong to a second study, concerning T cells in Graves' hyperthyroidism and ophthalmopathy.

This chain joins TRBV13 and TRBJ2-7; D might be TRBD2 (5 bases). The receptor's source is a man aged 18 to 29 with Graves disease. The sample was peripheral blood mononuclear cells (PBMCs), taken at new diagnosis, from a patient treated with antithyroid drugs. In nucleotides, the CDR3 is TGTGCCAGCAGCTTAGCGGGAAGTCACTACGAGCAGTACTTC. Amino acid sequence: CASSLAGSHYEQYF. Based on the CDR3 plus reference TRBV13 and TRBJ2-7, the full variable domain is AAGVIQSPRHLIKEKRETATLKCYPIPRHDTVYWYQQGPGQDPQFLISFYEKMQSDKGSIPDRFSAQQFSDYHSELNMSSLELGDSALYFCASSLAGSHYEQYFGPGTRLTVT.